This T cell receptor (beta chain) was obtained from a study of blood T cell repertoires in COVID-19. Study-wide background: Researchers got acute and convalescent COVID-19 samples from the United States, Italy and Spain.

Here immunoSEQ multiplex PCR was the method, and the copy in TCRdb shows in-frame clones only, minus some. The table shows about 300,000 clones, with about 82% occurring only once. Trimming took 5 bases from V and 5 from J; bases not matched to a gene: 10. CDR1 MDHEN and CDR2 SYDVKM come from the germline V gene. The CDR3 has 16 amino acids. Sequencing used peripheral blood. The receptor comes from a woman aged 45-65 years with acute or convalescent COVID-19. V and J are TRBV28 and TRBJ2-1; 9 nucleotides match TRBD2. The CDR3 DNA sequence: TGTGCCAGCAGTCCGGTCGGTGCGGGAGGGCACAATGAGCAGTTCTTC. Its protein is CASSPVGAGGHNEQFF. Supplemented by reference TRBV28 and TRBJ2-1, the full variable domain reads DVKVTQSSRYLVKRTGEKVFLECVQDMDHENMFWYRQDPGLGLRLIYFSYDVKMKEKGDIPEGYSVSREKKERFSLILESASTNQTSMYLCASSPVGAGGHNEQFFGPGTRLTVL.